This entry describes one T cell receptor beta chain. This sample is drawn from a study of blood T cell repertoires in COVID-19. The protocol was immunoSEQ multiplex PCR, while the TCRdb copy is restricted to in-frame clones and leaves out a portion. The sample contains fewer than 500,000 clones, roughly 88% of which appear only once. V was pared by 7 bases and J by 2 bases, with 6 bases of the junction left unmatched. The CDR3 has 15 amino acids. CDR1 and CDR2 (germline): SGHTA, FQGNSA. The receptor comes from a woman in her thirties with active or convalescent COVID-19. The chain uses TRBV7-2 and TRBJ2-1; 9 positions match TRBD2. The sequenced material came from peripheral blood. DNA of the CDR3: TGTGCCAGCACCTTCGGGACTAGCCCCTACAATGAGCAGTTCTTC. Translating it yields CASTFGTSPYNEQFF.